This note documents a single T cell receptor beta chain sequence. The CDR3 totals 12 residues. Per the germline V gene, CDR1 is ENHRY and CDR2 is SYGVKD. V was shortened by 6 bases and J by 1 base, with 6 bases between the two germline ends. TCRdb keeps only in-frame clones here, not all; method: immunoSEQ multiplex PCR. The sample consists of under 250,000 clones, roughly 89% of them appearing once. These data are taken from a study of Ad26.COV2.S vaccination and SARS-CoV-2 variants. Study details: Ad26.COV2.S was injected intramuscularly once or twice, 56 days apart.

Treatment: 19 received Ad26.COV2.S at low or high dose, single or two shots; roughly 5 received placebo; per-sample allocation not given. Samples came from day 63 after the first vaccine or placebo injection. The chain carries TRBV10-3 and TRBJ2-5; D is unclear. This sequence originates from a person between 18 and 65 years old who received the Ad26.COV2.S COVID-19 vaccine or a placebo. This specimen consisted of peripheral blood, obtained in a trial of Ad26.COV2.S vaccine versus placebo. CDR3 DNA sequence: TGTGCCATCAGGGCCGGCCAAGAGACCCAGTACTTC. It translates to CAIRAGQETQYF.